This is a list of T cell receptor beta chains from one sample in a study of T cells in Graves' hyperthyroidism and ophthalmopathy. From the multiplex PCR reads, TCRdb called clonotypes with MiXCR, one entry per CDR3 protein. Among a few hundred thousand distinct CDR3 sequences listed, 15% to 19% were seen once. Material: blood. These receptors came from a young woman with Graves' hyperthyroidism that later progressed to Graves' ophthalmopathy. Each CDR3 is given with its conserved first and last residue. The order of the fields is V gene, clone size, D gene, J gene, CDR3 DNA, CDR3 protein. The D gene is left open where the match is weak. Some rows mark clone size as missing; the rest say once, few, many or name a class of expanded clone.

V gene: TRBV12-3/TRBV12-4
clone size: many
D gene: .
J gene: TRBJ2-6
CDR3 DNA: TGTGCCAGCAGTTTAACTGGGGCCAACGTCCTGACTTTC
CDR3 protein: CASSLTGANVLTF

V gene: TRBV30
clone size: .
D gene: TRBD1
J gene: TRBJ1-6
CDR3 DNA: TGTGCCTGGAGTGACGGGACAGGGTCGGATTCACCCCTCCACTTT
CDR3 protein: CAWSDGTGSDSPLHF

V gene: TRBV4-2
clone size: .
D gene: TRBD2
J gene: TRBJ2-5
CDR3 DNA: TGTGCCAGCAGTCAAGGGGGGATAGCGGGAGGGCCGTTAGAGACCCAGTACTTC
CDR3 protein: CASSQGGIAGGPLETQYF

V gene: TRBV4-1
clone size: few
D gene: TRBD1
J gene: TRBJ2-5
CDR3 DNA: TGCGCCAGCAGCCAAGTACGACAGGGGCAAGAGACCCAGTACTTC
CDR3 protein: CASSQVRQGQETQYF

V gene: TRBV7-2
clone size: many
D gene: TRBD2
J gene: TRBJ2-5
CDR3 DNA: TGTGCCAGCAGCCGGGGGACTAGCGGGAGGGAGACCCAGTACTTC
CDR3 protein: CASSRGTSGRETQYF

V gene: TRBV20-1
clone size: few
D gene: TRBD2
J gene: TRBJ2-3
CDR3 DNA: TGCAGTGCTACTAGCGGGTTAGGGGATACGCAGTATTTT
CDR3 protein: CSATSGLGDTQYF

V gene: TRBV4-2
clone size: .
D gene: .
J gene: TRBJ2-2
CDR3 DNA: TGTGCCAGCAGCCAAGATCAAAACACCGGGGAGCTGTTTTTT
CDR3 protein: CASSQDQNTGELFF

V gene: TRBV29-1
clone size: few
D gene: TRBD2
J gene: TRBJ2-3
CDR3 DNA: TGCAGCGTTGAATTGGGGGGGGACAGCACAGATACGCAGTATTTT
CDR3 protein: CSVELGGDSTDTQYF

V gene: TRBV7-2
clone size: few
D gene: .
J gene: TRBJ1-6
CDR3 DNA: TGTGCCAGCAGCTTCGGACAGTTCCGAACCATTAATTCACCCCTCCACTTT
CDR3 protein: CASSFGQFRTINSPLHF

V gene: TRBV15
clone size: .
D gene: TRBD2
J gene: TRBJ2-2
CDR3 DNA: TGTGCCACCAGCAGAGATCGCACCGGGAGGGAGTCCGGGGAGCTGTTTTTT
CDR3 protein: CATSRDRTGRESGELFF

V gene: TRBV28
clone size: once
D gene: .
J gene: TRBJ1-1
CDR3 DNA: TGTGCCAGCAGTCTTACGATCGGACGGATTTACACTGGAGCTTTCTTT
CDR3 protein: CASSLTIGRIYTGAFF

V gene: TRBV7-9
clone size: many
D gene: TRBD1
J gene: TRBJ2-5
CDR3 DNA: TGTGCCAGCAGCTTACAAGGGGGCATCGAAGAGACCCAGTACTTC
CDR3 protein: CASSLQGGIEETQYF

V gene: TRBV6-5
clone size: .
D gene: TRBD2
J gene: TRBJ2-3
CDR3 DNA: TGTGCCAGCAGTTACGATCTAGCGGGACTTACGGATACGCAGTATTTT
CDR3 protein: CASSYDLAGLTDTQYF

V gene: TRBV5-1
clone size: many
D gene: .
J gene: TRBJ2-7
CDR3 DNA: TGCGCCAGCAGCTTGGCTAGTGGGACGAAAAGGTACGAGCAGTACTTC
CDR3 protein: CASSLASGTKRYEQYF

V gene: TRBV10-2
clone size: few
D gene: .
J gene: TRBJ2-2
CDR3 DNA: TGCGCCAGCTCCCAAAGGGGGGGGTTAGCGGTGATGAGGGAGCTGTTTTTT
CDR3 protein: CASSQRGGLAVMRELFF